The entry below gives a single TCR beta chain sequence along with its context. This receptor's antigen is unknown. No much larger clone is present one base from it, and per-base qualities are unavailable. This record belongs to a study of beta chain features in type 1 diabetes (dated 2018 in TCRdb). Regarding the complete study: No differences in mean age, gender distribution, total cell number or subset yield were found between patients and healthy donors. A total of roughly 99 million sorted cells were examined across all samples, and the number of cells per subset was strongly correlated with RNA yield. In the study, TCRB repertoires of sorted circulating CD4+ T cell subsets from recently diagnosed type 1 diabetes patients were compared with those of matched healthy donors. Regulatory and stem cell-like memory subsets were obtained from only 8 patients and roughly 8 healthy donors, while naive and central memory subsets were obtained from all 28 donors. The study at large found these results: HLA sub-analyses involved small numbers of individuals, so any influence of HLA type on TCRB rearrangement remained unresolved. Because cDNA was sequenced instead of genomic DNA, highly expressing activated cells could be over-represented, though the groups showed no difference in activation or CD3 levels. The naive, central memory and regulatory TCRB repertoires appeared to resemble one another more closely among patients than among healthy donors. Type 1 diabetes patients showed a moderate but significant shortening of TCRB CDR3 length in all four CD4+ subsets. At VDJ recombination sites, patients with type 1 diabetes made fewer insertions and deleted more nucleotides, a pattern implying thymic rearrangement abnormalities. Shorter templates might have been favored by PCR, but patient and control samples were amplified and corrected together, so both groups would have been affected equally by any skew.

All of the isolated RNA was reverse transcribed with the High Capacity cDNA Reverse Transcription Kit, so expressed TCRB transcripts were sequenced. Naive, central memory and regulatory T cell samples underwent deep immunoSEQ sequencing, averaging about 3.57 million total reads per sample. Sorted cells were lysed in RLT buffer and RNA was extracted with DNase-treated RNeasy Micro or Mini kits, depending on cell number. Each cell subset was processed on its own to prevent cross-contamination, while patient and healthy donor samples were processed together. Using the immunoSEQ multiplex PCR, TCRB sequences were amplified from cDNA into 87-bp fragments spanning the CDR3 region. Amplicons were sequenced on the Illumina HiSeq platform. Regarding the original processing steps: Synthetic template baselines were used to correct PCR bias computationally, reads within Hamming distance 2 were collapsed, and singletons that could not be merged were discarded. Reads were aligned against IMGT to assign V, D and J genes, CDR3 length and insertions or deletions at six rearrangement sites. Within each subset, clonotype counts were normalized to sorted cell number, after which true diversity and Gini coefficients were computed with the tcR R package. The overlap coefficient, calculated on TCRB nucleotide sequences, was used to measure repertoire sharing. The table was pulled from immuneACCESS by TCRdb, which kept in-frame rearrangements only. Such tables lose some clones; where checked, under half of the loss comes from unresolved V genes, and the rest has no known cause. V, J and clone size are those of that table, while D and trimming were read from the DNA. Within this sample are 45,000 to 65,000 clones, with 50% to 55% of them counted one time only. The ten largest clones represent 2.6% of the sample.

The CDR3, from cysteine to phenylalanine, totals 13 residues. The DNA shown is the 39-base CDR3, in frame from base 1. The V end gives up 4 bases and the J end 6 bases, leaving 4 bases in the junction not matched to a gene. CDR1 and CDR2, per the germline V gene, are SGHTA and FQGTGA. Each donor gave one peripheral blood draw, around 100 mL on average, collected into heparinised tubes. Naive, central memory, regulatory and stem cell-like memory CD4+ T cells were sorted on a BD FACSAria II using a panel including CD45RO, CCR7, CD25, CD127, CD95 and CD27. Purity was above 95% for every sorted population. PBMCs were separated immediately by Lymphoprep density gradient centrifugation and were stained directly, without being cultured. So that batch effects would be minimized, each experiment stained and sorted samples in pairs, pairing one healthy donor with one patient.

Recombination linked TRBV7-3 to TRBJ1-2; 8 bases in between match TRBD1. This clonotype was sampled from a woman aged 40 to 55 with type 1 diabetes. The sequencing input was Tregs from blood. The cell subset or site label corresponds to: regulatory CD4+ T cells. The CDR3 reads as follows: CASSSQTGDGYTF. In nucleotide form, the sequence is TGTGCCAGCAGCTCCCAGACAGGGGATGGCTACACCTTC.